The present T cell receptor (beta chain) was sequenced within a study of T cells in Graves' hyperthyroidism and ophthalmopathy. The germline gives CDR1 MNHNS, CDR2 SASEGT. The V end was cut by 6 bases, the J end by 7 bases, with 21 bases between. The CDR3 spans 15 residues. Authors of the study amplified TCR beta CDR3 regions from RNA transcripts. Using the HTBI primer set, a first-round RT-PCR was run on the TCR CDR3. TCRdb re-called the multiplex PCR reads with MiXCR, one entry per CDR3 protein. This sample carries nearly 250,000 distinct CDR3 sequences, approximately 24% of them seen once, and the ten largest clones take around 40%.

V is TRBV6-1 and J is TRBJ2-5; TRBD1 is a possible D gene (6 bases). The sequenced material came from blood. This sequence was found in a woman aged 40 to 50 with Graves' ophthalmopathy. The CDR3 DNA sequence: TGTGCCAGCAGCCTTGAACCGCAGTCCAGGGGGACCCAGTACTTC. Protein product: CASSLEPQSRGTQYF.